The 20 T cell receptor beta chains listed next were all sequenced from one sample in a study of post-analysis software for immune sequencing data. These receptors have no known antigen. Study observations and caveats: Patients carried 4 or 5 TRBV segments more frequently than controls did, and TRBV5-6, TRBV5-1 and TRBV20-1 were among them.

Sequencing libraries made from TCR beta cDNA carried unique molecular identifiers. TCRdb recomputed calls from the PCR reads with MiXCR, one row per CDR3 protein. The sample has hundreds of thousands of distinct CDR3 sequences, roughly 27% seen once. The sequencing input was blood. The receptor set was obtained from a girl between 10 and 17 years old with multiple sclerosis.

This clonotype was seen a handful of times. The chain links TRBV28 to TRBJ1-2, with D perhaps TRBD1 (5 bases). With 11 bases removed from V and 4 bases from J, the gap between germline ends came to 17 bases. CDR3 length: 13 amino acids. Germline-derived CDR1 and CDR2 are MDHEN and SYDVKM. CDR3 protein: CAVRVPQGYGYTF. CDR3 nucleotides: TGTGCCGTCCGCGTGCCCCAGGGCTATGGCTACACCTTC.

CDR3 coding DNA: TGCAGTGCAGATACCGGGACCCTCCAAGAGACCCAGTACTTC. Residues: CSADTGTLQETQYF. V usage is TRBV20-1 and J usage is TRBJ2-5; D tentatively fits TRBD1 or TRBD2 (5 bases each). Trimming cost V 6 bases and J 1 base, with 15 bases left between them. Per germline, CDR1 DFQATT and CDR2 SNEGSKA (reference sequence). The CDR3 totals 14 residues.

In its sample, this clonotype was seen many times. The V and J genes are TRBV6-5 and TRBJ2-5; no definite D call. Trimming left V 2 bases short and J 5 bases short, with 12 bases between. Germline CDR1 MNHEY, CDR2 SVGAGI. This CDR3 spans 14 amino acids. The CDR3 reads CASSYRQRLETQYF. CDR3 nucleotides: TGTGCCAGCAGTTACCGGCAGAGGCTGGAGACCCAGTACTTC.

This clonotype was detected only a few times. In DNA form, the CDR3 reads TGTGCCAGCATCACGCGGGGGGGCGGAGAGACCCAGTACTTC. Its protein is CASITRGGGETQYF. The chain recombines TRBV7-2 with TRBJ2-5, with 9 bases fitting TRBD2. CDR3 length: 14 residues. Germline-derived CDR1 and CDR2 are SGHTA and FQGNSA. With V trimmed by 7 bases and J by 4 bases, 7 bases remained unmatched. Combining the CDR3 with reference TRBV7-2 and TRBJ2-5 gives the whole variable domain GAGVSQSPSNKVTEKGKDVELRCDPISGHTALYWYRQSLGQGLEFLIYFQGNSAPDKSGLPSDRFSAERTGGSVSTLTIQRTQQEDSAVYLCASITRGGGETQYFGPGTRLLVL.

Only one count was recorded for this clonotype. The rearrangement joins TRBV9 to TRBJ2-2, with 7 bases fitting TRBD1. Germline assignment: CDR1 SGDLS and CDR2 YYNGEE. With 4 bases clipped from V and 5 bases from J, the junction kept 11 bases outside the gene matches. The CDR3 is 16 residues long. This chain's CDR3 is CASSPRTGLETGELFF. For the CDR3, the DNA is TGTGCCAGCAGCCCGCGGACAGGCTTGGAGACCGGGGAGCTGTTTTTT.

There are a few counts of this clonotype. The chain joins TRBV5-1 to TRBJ2-3; D tentatively fits TRBD1 or TRBD2 (5 bases each). Looked up from germline, CDR1 is SGHRS and CDR2 is YFSETQ. V dropped 0 bases and J dropped 6 bases, with 20 bases sitting between them. The CDR3 has 17 amino acids. Here the CDR3 DNA reads TGCGCCAGCAGCTTGGTACTGGGACGGCAGGGTCGGGATACGCAGTATTTT. Translation gives CASSLVLGRQGRDTQYF.

Only one count was recorded for this clonotype. The chain links TRBV3-1 to TRBJ2-5; D possibly corresponds to TRBD2 (5 bases). V dropped 4 bases and J dropped 5 bases, with 14 bases sitting between them. CDR1 and CDR2 from the germline V gene are LGHDT and YNNKEL (reference sequence). The CDR3 loop spans 14 amino acids. The DNA for the CDR3 is TGTGCCAGCAGCCTCCGGGGAGTCCCGGAGACCCAGTACTTC. Encoded protein: CASSLRGVPETQYF.

This chain connects TRBV15 to TRBJ2-5, with 9 bases aligning to TRBD1. J gave up 5 bases and V 5 bases, and 9 bases lay outside the gene matches. CDR3 length equals 15 residues. Germline loops: CDR1 LNHNV, CDR2 YYDKDF (reference sequence). In DNA form, the CDR3 reads TGTGCCACCAGCTACCGGACAGGGGATTTCGAGACCCAGTACTTC. Encoded protein: CATSYRTGDFETQYF.

This clonotype was seen a few times. V is TRBV20-1 and J is TRBJ1-1; tentatively, D is TRBD1 (5 bases). CDR3 size: 14 residues. CDR1 DFQATT and CDR2 SNEGSKA come from the germline V gene (reference sequence). The germline V and J ends were trimmed by 6 bases and 1 base, with 15 bases remaining between them. As DNA, the CDR3 is TGCAGTGCCATCAGGGAGGGCCCGAACACTGAAGCTTTCTTT. This translates into CSAIREGPNTEAFF.

This clonotype was seen at least ten times. The chain recombines TRBV5-1 with TRBJ2-1; TRBD2 is a possible D gene (6 bases). The V and J ends lost 0 bases and 4 bases respectively, with 11 bases between them. This CDR3 contains 15 residues. CDR1 and CDR2 from the germline V gene are SGHRS and YFSETQ. CDR3: CASSLVGTHYNEQFF. The CDR3 DNA reads TGCGCCAGCAGCTTGGTCGGGACTCATTACAATGAGCAGTTCTTC.

This chain connects TRBV6-6 to TRBJ1-4; a weak D match, TRBD1 (6 bases). The ends were cut back, 6 bases at V and 6 bases at J, with 20 bases in the middle. Germline loops: CDR1 MNHNY, CDR2 SVGAGI (reference sequence). The CDR3 is 16 amino acids. CDR3: CASSHQNRVWDEKLFF. In DNA form, the CDR3 reads TGTGCCAGCAGCCACCAAAACAGGGTTTGGGATGAAAAACTGTTTTTT.

This clonotype was counted between two and nine times. The CDR3 loop is CAISGVSSPGKLFF. CDR3 DNA: TGTGCCATCAGTGGCGTCAGCTCCCCTGGAAAACTGTTTTTT. V is TRBV10-3 and J is TRBJ1-4; D uncertain. V lost 4 bases and J lost 10, with 16 bases in between. Germline V gives CDR1 ENHRY, CDR2 SYGVKD. The CDR3 runs 14 residues.

On this clonotype itself: Its ends do not fully match the called genes, so a read error is possible. The chain combines TRBV5-1 with TRBJ2-1, with TRBD1 matching over 9 bases. This CDR3 region has 14 residues. Germline CDR1 SGHRS, CDR2 YFSETQ. CDR3 loop: CTSSSGTGIDEQFF. Here the CDR3 DNA reads TGCACCAGCAGCTCGGGGACAGGGATCGATGAGCAGTTCTTC.

The V gene is TRBV9, the J gene TRBJ2-1; TRBD2 matches 10 bases. Losses at the gene ends were 4 bases for V and 8 bases for J; bases not matched to a gene: 12. The CDR3 consists of 16 residues. The germline V gene encodes CDR1 SGDLS and CDR2 YYNGEE. CDR3 sequence (DNA): TGTGCCAGCAGCCTCTCAGCGGGAGGGCCATCTGATGAGCAGTTCTTC. Its translation: CASSLSAGGPSDEQFF.

The table lists this clonotype with a few counts. This rearrangement joins TRBV6-6 to TRBJ1-2; D perhaps matches TRBD1 (5 bases). This CDR3 is 13 amino acids long. CDR1 is MNHNY, CDR2 SVGAGI, per germline (reference sequence). Trimming took 7 bases from V and 8 from J, leaving 17 bases between them. The CDR3 sequence: CASTENQGYGYTF. The CDR3 bases are TGTGCCAGCACCGAAAACCAGGGATACGGCTACACCTTC.

The rearrangement links TRBV9 to TRBJ2-2; D not certain. Trimming cost V 0 bases and J 6 bases, with 12 bases left between them. The CDR3 extends over 15 amino acids. The germline V gene encodes CDR1 SGDLS and CDR2 YYNGEE. Here the CDR3 DNA reads TGTGCCAGCAGCGTAGCTCTTGGCGTGCCCGGGGAGCTGTTTTTT. It is translated as CASSVALGVPGELFF.

The J gene is TRBJ1-2, the V gene TRBV5-4; D not resolved. The CDR3 extends over 11 amino acids. Trimming took 2 bases from V and 6 from J, leaving 5 bases between them. Germline CDR1 reads SGHNT; CDR2 reads YYREEE (reference sequence). CDR3 DNA: TGTGCCAGCAGCTTACAGCATGGCTACACCTTC. This translates into CASSLQHGYTF. The full variable domain, rest sourced from reference TRBV5-4 and TRBJ1-2, is ETGVTQSPTHLIKTRGQQVTLRCSSQSGHNTVSWYQQALGQGPQFIFQYYREEENGRGNFPPRFSGLQFPNYSSELNVNALELDDSALYLCASSLQHGYTFGSGTRLTVV.

This rearrangement joins TRBV3-1 to TRBJ2-5, with 9 bases matching TRBD1. J gave up 4 bases and V 2 bases, and 8 bases lay outside the gene matches. The CDR3 length is 16 residues. In germline, CDR1 is LGHDT, CDR2 YNNKEL (reference sequence). The CDR3 nucleotides read TGTGCCAGCAGCCAAACGGGGACAGGGACGGGAGAGACCCAGTACTTC. Its translation is CASSQTGTGTGETQYF.

This clonotype was counted ten times or more. V usage is TRBV4-3 and J usage is TRBJ1-4; a possible D gene is TRBD1 (5 bases). CDR3 length equals 15 residues. Germline V gene sequence: CDR1 LGHNA, CDR2 YSLEER. Trimming pared 4 bases from V and 7 bases from J, leaving 16 bases between. CDR3 protein: CASSPQQDMAEKLFF. The CDR3 DNA is TGCGCCAGCAGCCCCCAACAGGATATGGCTGAAAAACTGTTTTTT.

This clonotype was found a few times. The V and J genes are TRBV18 and TRBJ2-5; TRBD2 agrees at 9 bases. Germline trimming cut 3 bases from V and 4 bases from J; bases unmatched to any gene: 6. Germline V gives CDR1 KGHSH, CDR2 LQKENI. CDR3 length equals 15 residues. The CDR3: CASSPGTSPRETQYF. The CDR3 DNA reads TGTGCCAGCTCACCCGGGACTAGCCCTCGAGAGACCCAGTACTTC.